The entry below describes one T cell receptor beta chain. These data are taken from a study of PD-1 and CTLA-4 blockade in melanoma. Germline-derived CDR1 and CDR2 are SEHNR and FQNEAQ (reference sequence). CDR3 size: 14 residues. The ends lost 6 bases at V and 6 bases at J; junction bases unmatched: 7. Repertoires were generated with immunoSEQ multiplex PCR, while TCRdb's copy carries only in-frame clones and drops some. The data hold 6,000 to 8,500 clones, with about 80% observed a single time. The sequence came from a human donor with melanoma. The V gene is TRBV7-9, the J gene TRBJ2-1; 8 bases map to TRBD2. The sample was CD8+ T cells from peripheral blood, taken before anti-PD-1 treatment. The CDR3 protein is CASSKGTRPNEQFF. As DNA, the CDR3 is TGTGCCAGCAGTAAAGGGACTAGACCCAATGAGCAGTTCTTC.